The 11 T cell receptor beta chains in this list originate from one sample, sequenced in a study of blood T cell repertoires in COVID-19. Here immunoSEQ multiplex PCR was the method, and the copy in TCRdb shows in-frame clones only, minus some. The table has 300,000 to 350,000 clones, around 89% seen once. Material: peripheral blood. Receptors originate from a woman in her thirties or forties with COVID-19, enrolled during active disease.

The chain has TRBV28 and TRBJ1-2, with 9 nucleotides matching TRBD1. This CDR3 has 13 residues. Germline CDR1 MDHEN, CDR2 SYDVKM. Trimming cost V 6 bases and J 8 bases; bases outside gene matches: 7. The CDR3 protein is CASRKQGAGGYTF. The CDR3 DNA sequence: TGTGCCAGCAGGAAACAGGGGGCAGGAGGCTACACCTTC.

This clone was observed a few times. The chain combines TRBV30 with TRBJ1-1; 7 bases match TRBD1. Per the germline V gene, CDR1 is GTSNPN and CDR2 is SVGIG (reference sequence). The CDR3 sequence is 16 residues long. Germline trimming cut 2 bases from V and 0 bases from J; bases unmatched to any gene: 9. The CDR3 bases are TGTGCCTGGAGTCTCACCCCTGGGACAGTGAACACTGAAGCTTTCTTT. Translated: CAWSLTPGTVNTEAFF.

As DNA, the CDR3 is TGTGCCAGCAGCTTCCCCGGGGGTTCCGGCGGGGAGCTGTTTTTT. Protein sequence: CASSFPGGSGGELFF. The J gene is TRBJ2-2, the V gene TRBV5-6, with D maybe TRBD2 (6 bases). The CDR3 extends over 15 amino acids. Per the germline V gene, CDR1 is SGHDT and CDR2 is YYEEEE. V was trimmed by 2 bases and J by 7 bases, leaving 15 bases between them. Full variable domain (rest looked up from reference TRBV5-6 and TRBJ2-2): DAGVTQSPTHLIKTRGQQVTLRCSPKSGHDTVSWYQQALGQGPQFIFQYYEEEERQRGNFPDRFSGHQFPNYSSELNVNALLLGDSALYLCASSFPGGSGGELFFGEGSRLTVL.

The J gene is TRBJ1-3, the V gene TRBV9, with D uncertain. The CDR3 extends over 14 amino acids. V shed 3 bases and J shed 0 bases, with 7 bases lying between them. Germline CDR1 reads SGDLS; CDR2 reads YYNGEE. The CDR3 reads CASSDNNSGNTIYF. CDR3 sequence (DNA): TGTGCCAGCAGCGATAACAACTCTGGAAACACCATATATTTT.

The chain couples TRBV6-2 or TRBV6-3 to TRBJ2-3; 11 positions match TRBD1. Germline V gives CDR1 MNHEY, CDR2 SVGEGT. The V segment lost 6 bases and the J segment 3 bases; nucleotides outside the gene matches: 17. The CDR3 spans 19 residues. The CDR3 DNA reads as TGTGCCAGCAGCCAAACTAGGACCGGACAGGGGGCAAGGACAGATACGCAGTATTTT. Translated, it gives CASSQTRTGQGARTDTQYF.

This sequence joins TRBV19 and TRBJ2-5, with D unclear. Germline CDR1 LNHDA, CDR2 SQIVND (reference sequence). With 1 base removed from V and 3 bases from J, the gap between germline ends came to 12 bases. The CDR3 has 15 amino acids. Here the CDR3 reads CASSIGRWAEETQYF. CDR3 nucleotide sequence: TGTGCCAGTAGTATAGGAAGGTGGGCAGAAGAGACCCAGTACTTC.

The chain carries TRBV7-2 and TRBJ1-1; D ambiguous. V lost 2 bases to trimming and J lost 3 bases, with 10 bases between them. The CDR3 extends over 14 amino acids. The germline V gene encodes CDR1 SGHTA and CDR2 FQGNSA. The CDR3 DNA follows: TGTGCCAGCAGCTTATCGGAGGCTTACACTGAAGCTTTCTTT. It specifies CASSLSEAYTEAFF.

With regard to this clone: This CDR3 is also generated by other DNA sequences in the sample. The genes are TRBV5-1 and TRBJ1-2, with D uncertain. V lost 1 base and J 5 bases, leaving 9 bases between the germline ends. Germline V gene lookup returns CDR1 SGHRS and CDR2 YFSETQ. The CDR3 covers 13 residues. CDR3 sequence (DNA): TGCGCCAGCAGCTTGCGGGTCCTATATGGCTACACCTTC. Translation: CASSLRVLYGYTF.

The CDR3 DNA is TGTGCCACCAGTGAGTCTGACAGGCCACACTACGAGCAGTACTTC. This codes for CATSESDRPHYEQYF. V usage is TRBV24-1 and J usage is TRBJ2-7, with D tentatively TRBD1 (6 bases). Trimming left V 4 bases short and J 3 bases short, with 15 bases between. The length of the CDR3 is 15 residues. From germline, CDR1 is KGHDR and CDR2 SFDVKD.

The CDR3 reads CASSALTGAGTQYF. CDR3 DNA: TGTGCCAGCAGCGCCCTAACAGGGGCGGGGACCCAGTACTTC. The chain couples TRBV9 to TRBJ2-5; 7 nucleotides match TRBD1. The CDR3 loop spans 14 amino acids. The V and J ends lost 3 bases and 7 bases, in that order; junction bases with no gene match: 9. Germline-derived CDR1 and CDR2 are SGDLS and YYNGEE.

This clone is a singleton in its sample. The genes are TRBV5-1 and TRBJ1-6; D perhaps matches TRBD1 (5 bases). The germline V and J ends were trimmed by 4 bases and 11 bases, with 22 bases remaining between them. Per germline, CDR1 SGHRS and CDR2 YFSETQ. The CDR3 has 16 amino acids. In DNA form, the CDR3 reads TGCGCCAGCAGCCGCGCGTGGAGCCCCGCGGGGCCACCCCTCCACTTT. Its translation is CASSRAWSPAGPPLHF. The full variable domain, rest sourced from reference TRBV5-1 and TRBJ1-6, is KAGVTQTPRYLIKTRGQQVTLSCSPISGHRSVSWYQQTPGQGLQFLFEYFSETQRNKGNFPGRFSGRQFSNSRSEMNVSTLELGDSALYLCASSRAWSPAGPPLHFGNGTRLTVT.